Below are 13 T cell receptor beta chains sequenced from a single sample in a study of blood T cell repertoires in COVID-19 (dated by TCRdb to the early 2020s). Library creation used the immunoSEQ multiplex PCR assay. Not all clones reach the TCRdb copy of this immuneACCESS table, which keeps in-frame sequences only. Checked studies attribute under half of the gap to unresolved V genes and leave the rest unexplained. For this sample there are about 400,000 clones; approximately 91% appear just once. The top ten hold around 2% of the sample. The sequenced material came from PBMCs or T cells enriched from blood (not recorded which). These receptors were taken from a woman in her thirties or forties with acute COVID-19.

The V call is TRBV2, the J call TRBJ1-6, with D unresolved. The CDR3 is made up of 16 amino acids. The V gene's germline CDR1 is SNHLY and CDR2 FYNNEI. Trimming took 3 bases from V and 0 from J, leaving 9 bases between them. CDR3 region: CASSDKADSYNSPLHF. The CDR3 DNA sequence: TGTGCCAGCAGTGATAAGGCGGACTCCTATAATTCACCCCTCCACTTT. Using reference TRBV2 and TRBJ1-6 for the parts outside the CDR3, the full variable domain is EPEVTQTPSHQVTQMGQEVILRCVPISNHLYFYWYRQILGQKVEFLVSFYNNEISEKSEIFDDQFSVERPDGSNFTLKIRSTKLEDSAMYFCASSDKADSYNSPLHFGNGTRLTVT.

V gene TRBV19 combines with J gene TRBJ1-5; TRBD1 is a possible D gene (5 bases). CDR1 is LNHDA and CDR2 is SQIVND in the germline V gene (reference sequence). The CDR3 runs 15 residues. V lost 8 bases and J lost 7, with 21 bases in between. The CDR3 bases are TGTGCCAGTGCCACCGTAACACCCGGGGGGCAGCCCCAGCATTTT. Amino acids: CASATVTPGGQPQHF. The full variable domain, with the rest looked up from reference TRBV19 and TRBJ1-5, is DGGITQSPKYLFRKEGQNVTLSCEQNLNHDAMYWYRQDPGQGLRLIYYSQIVNDFQKGDIAEGYSVSREKKESFPLTVTSAQKNPTAFYLCASATVTPGGQPQHFGDGTRLSIL.

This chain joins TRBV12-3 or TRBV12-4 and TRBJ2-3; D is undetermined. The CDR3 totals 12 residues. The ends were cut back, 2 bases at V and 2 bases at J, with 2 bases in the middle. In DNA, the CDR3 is TGTGCCAGCAGTTTACTCACAGATACGCAGTATTTT. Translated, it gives CASSLLTDTQYF.

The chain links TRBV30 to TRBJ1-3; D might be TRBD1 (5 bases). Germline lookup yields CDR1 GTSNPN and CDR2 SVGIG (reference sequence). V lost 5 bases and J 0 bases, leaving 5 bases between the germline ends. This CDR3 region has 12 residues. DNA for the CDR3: TGTGCCTGGGGGGCCTCTGGAAACACCATATATTTT. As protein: CAWGASGNTIYF.

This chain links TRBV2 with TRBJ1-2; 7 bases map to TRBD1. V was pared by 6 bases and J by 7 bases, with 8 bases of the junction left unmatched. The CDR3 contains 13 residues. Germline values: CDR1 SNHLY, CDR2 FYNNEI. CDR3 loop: CASSRPGGSGYTF. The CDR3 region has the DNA TGTGCCAGCAGCAGGCCAGGGGGTAGTGGCTACACCTTC.

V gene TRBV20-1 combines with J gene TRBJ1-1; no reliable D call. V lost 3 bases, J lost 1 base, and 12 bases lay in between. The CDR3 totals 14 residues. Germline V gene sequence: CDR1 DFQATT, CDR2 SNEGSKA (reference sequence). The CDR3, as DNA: TGCAGTGCTAGTCAGTTCAGGCGGAACACTGAAGCTTTCTTT. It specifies CSASQFRRNTEAFF.

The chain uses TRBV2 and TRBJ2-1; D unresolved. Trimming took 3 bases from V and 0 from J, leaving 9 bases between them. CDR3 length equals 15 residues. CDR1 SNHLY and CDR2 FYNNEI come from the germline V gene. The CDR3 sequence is CASSDSVSSYNEQFF. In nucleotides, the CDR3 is TGTGCCAGCAGTGACTCGGTGAGCTCCTACAATGAGCAGTTCTTC.

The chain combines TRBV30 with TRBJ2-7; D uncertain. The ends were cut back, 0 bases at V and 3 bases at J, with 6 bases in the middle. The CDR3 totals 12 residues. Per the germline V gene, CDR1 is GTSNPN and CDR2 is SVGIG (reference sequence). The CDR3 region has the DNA TGTGCCTGGAGTGTAACGCGCTACGAGCAGTACTTC. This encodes CAWSVTRYEQYF.

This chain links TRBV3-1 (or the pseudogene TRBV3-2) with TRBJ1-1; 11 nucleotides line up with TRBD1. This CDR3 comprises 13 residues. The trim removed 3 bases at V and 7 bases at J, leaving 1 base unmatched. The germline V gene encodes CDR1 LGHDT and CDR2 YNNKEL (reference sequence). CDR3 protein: CASSQGTGGEAFF. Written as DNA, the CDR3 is TGTGCCAGCAGCCAGGGGACAGGGGGTGAAGCTTTCTTT.

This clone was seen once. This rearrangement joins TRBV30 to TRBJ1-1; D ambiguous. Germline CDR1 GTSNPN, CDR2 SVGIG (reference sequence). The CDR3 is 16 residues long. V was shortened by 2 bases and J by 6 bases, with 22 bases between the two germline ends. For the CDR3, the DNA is TGTGCCTGGAGTTACCGGGTGAGAGGAGGTCGAGCTGAAGCTTTCTTT. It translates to CAWSYRVRGGRAEAFF.

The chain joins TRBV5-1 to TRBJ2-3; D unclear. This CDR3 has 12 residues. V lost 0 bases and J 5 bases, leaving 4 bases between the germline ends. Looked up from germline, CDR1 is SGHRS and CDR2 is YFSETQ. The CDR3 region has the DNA TGCGCCAGCAGCTTGGAGAGAGATACGCAGTATTTT. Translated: CASSLERDTQYF.

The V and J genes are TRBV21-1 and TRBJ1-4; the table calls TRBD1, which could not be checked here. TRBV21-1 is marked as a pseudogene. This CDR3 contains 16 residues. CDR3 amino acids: CASSKGWTGTGEKLFF. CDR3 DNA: TGTGCCAGCAGCAAAGGTTGGACAGGGACCGGGGAAAAACTGTTTTTT.

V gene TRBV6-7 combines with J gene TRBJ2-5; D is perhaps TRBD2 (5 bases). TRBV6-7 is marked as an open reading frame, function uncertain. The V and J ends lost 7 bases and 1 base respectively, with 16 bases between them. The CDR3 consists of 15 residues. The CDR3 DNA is TGTGCCAGCACCCCTTTGGGTGGAGGCCAAGAGACCCAGTACTTC. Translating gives CASTPLGGGQETQYF.